A selection of T cell receptor beta chains follows, all from one sample in a study of cytomegalovirus exposure and HLA in healthy donors. TCRdb's copy holds only in-frame clones and misses some; the assay was immunoSEQ multiplex PCR. The data show around 30,000 clones, approximately 90% seen once. Material for sequencing was PBMCs. The source of these receptors is a boy aged 5-17 years in good health and CMV-seronegative. CDR3s include the opening cysteine and the closing phenylalanine or tryptophan. Each record gives: J gene, V gene, D gene, clone size, CDR3 DNA, CDR3 protein. D genes are given only for firm matches. Size values are once, few and many counts, or a class for expanded clones, and some rows have none.

TRBJ2-1 TRBV7-9 TRBD1 NA TGTGCCAGCAGCTTGCCGGAGACAGGGGCGCATGAGCAGTTCTTC CASSLPETGAHEQFF
TRBJ2-1 TRBV10-3 TRBD2 NA TGTGCCATCAGTGAGTCGAAAGCGGGGGGGCGGTACAATGAGCAGTTCTTC CAISESKAGGRYNEQFF
TRBJ1-5 TRBV6-5 TRBD1 few TGTGCCAGCAGGACAGGGCAGGAGGATCAGCCCCAGCATTTT CASRTGQEDQPQHF
TRBJ2-5 TRBV5-5 TRBD2 NA TGTGCCAGCAGCTGGGGCACTAGCGGACAAGAGACCCAGTACTTC CASSWGTSGQETQYF
TRBJ1-2 TRBV10-1 NA once TGCGCCAGCAGCTCTACGGACAGTCCCTATGGCTACACCTTC CASSSTDSPYGYTF
TRBJ1-1 TRBV11-1 TRBD1 NA TGTGCCAGCACCCCGACAGGGGAAGGGAACACTGAAGCTTTCTTT CASTPTGEGNTEAFF
TRBJ1-2 TRBV13 TRBD1 NA TGTGCCAGCAGAAGAGGACAGGGGCCTAGGGGCTACACCTTC CASRRGQGPRGYTF
TRBJ2-5 TRBV18 NA once TGTGCCAGCTCACCCGACAGACAAGAGACCCAGTACTTC CASSPDRQETQYF
TRBJ1-5 TRBV5-6 NA NA TGTGCCAGCAGCACGTTGCAGGGTTATGGCAATCAGCCCCAGCATTTT CASSTLQGYGNQPQHF
TRBJ2-7 TRBV25-1 TRBD1 NA TGTGCCAGCAGTGACAGGGGGCGAACCTACGAGCAGTACTTC CASSDRGRTYEQYF
TRBJ2-1 TRBV15 NA NA TGTGCCGCACAAAGCGGAGCTCGATCCTTATCCTACAATGAGCAGTTCTTC CAAQSGARSLSYNEQFF
TRBJ2-2 TRBV27 NA NA TGTGCCAGCAGTTTACAAGTGTCGGGGACCGGGGAGCTGTTTTTT CASSLQVSGTGELFF
TRBJ2-7 TRBV2 TRBD1 NA TGTGCCAGCAGTGGGGACAGGGGGCTGTACGAGCAGTACTTC CASSGDRGLYEQYF
TRBJ1-3 TRBV6-5 NA NA TGTGCCAGCAGTTCCGGACAGTTTACTGGAAACACCATATATTTT CASSSGQFTGNTIYF
TRBJ2-1 TRBV7-2 NA NA TGTGCCAGCAGCTCCGTCGTTGGGCCCAGAACCTCCCGAGACGAGCAGTTCTTC CASSSVVGPRTSRDEQFF
TRBJ2-3 TRBV2 NA NA TGTGCCAGCAGCCCAAGCGGGTTCCGACGCACAGATACGCAGTATTTT CASSPSGFRRTDTQYF
TRBJ1-1 TRBV2 NA NA TGTGCCAGCAGGAGACAGCAGAACACTGAAGCTTTCTTT CASRRQQNTEAFF
TRBJ1-6 TRBV28 NA NA TGTGCCAGCAGTTTACTGAGAAATTCACCCCTCCACTTT CASSLLRNSPLHF
TRBJ1-2 TRBV27 TRBD1 NA TGTGCCAGCAGTTCTCGGACAGGGGGCTCCTCCACCTTC CASSSRTGGSSTF
TRBJ2-7 TRBV6-4 TRBD1 NA TGTGCCAGCAGTGCAAAATCGGGACAGGGGGCAGACGAGCAGTACTTC CASSAKSGQGADEQYF
TRBJ2-4 TRBV6-1 TRBD1 NA TGTGCCAGCCGTGACGATGGACAGGCGCCGCCACTAGCCAAAAACATTCAGTACTTC CASRDDGQAPPLAKNIQYF
TRBJ2-2 TRBV5-4 NA NA TGTGCCAGCAGCTTGGGTCAGGGGATCACCGGGGAGCTGTTTTTT CASSLGQGITGELFF
TRBJ2-5 TRBV5-6 TRBD2 NA TGTGCCAGCAGCTTGGGCGGGGGGGCCAGAGAGACCCAGTACTTC CASSLGGGARETQYF
TRBJ2-3 TRBV7-9 TRBD2 NA TGTGCCAGCAGCTCCAATCGACTAGCCCCTAGCACAGATACGCAGTATTTT CASSSNRLAPSTDTQYF
TRBJ2-2 TRBV5-1 NA NA TGCGCCAGCAGCTTGGAACAGAACACCGGGGAGCTGTTTTTT CASSLEQNTGELFF
TRBJ2-7 TRBV7-8 TRBD2 NA TGTGCCAGCAGCGTCACTAGCGGGGCTTACGAGCAGTACTTC CASSVTSGAYEQYF
TRBJ2-5 TRBV5-6 TRBD2 few TGTGCCAGCAGCTCCCGGCGCGGGGGGCTGGGGACCCAGTACTTC CASSSRRGGLGTQYF
TRBJ1-4 TRBV4-1 TRBD1 NA TGCGCCAGCAGCCTACTAGCAGGGGGCATGGGCGAAAAACTGTTTTTT CASSLLAGGMGEKLFF
TRBJ1-2 TRBV4-2 NA NA TGTGCCAGCAGCCAGGGAGGGATGAAAGGCTACACCTTC CASSQGGMKGYTF
TRBJ2-5 TRBV11-2 NA NA TGTGCCAGCAGCTTAGTTCCGAAAGGCGGAGAGACCCAGTACTTC CASSLVPKGGETQYF
TRBJ2-5 TRBV6-1 TRBD1 NA TGTGCCGGCACCTTGGACAGGGTTGAGACCCAGTACTTC CAGTLDRVETQYF
TRBJ1-1 TRBV2 TRBD1 NA TGTGCCACGGGACAGGGACCGAACACTGAAGCTTTCTTT CATGQGPNTEAFF
TRBJ2-7 TRBV9 NA NA TGTGCCAGCAGCGTAGATCCCAGCGGGCTCTACGAGCAGTACTTC CASSVDPSGLYEQYF
TRBJ2-3 TRBV14 NA NA TGTGCCAGCAGCCAAGACAGGGGAATGACAGATACGCAGTATTTT CASSQDRGMTDTQYF
TRBJ2-1 TRBV5-5 NA NA TGTGCCAGCAGCTTGGTTTCCTTCTCCTACAATGAGCAGTTCTTC CASSLVSFSYNEQFF
TRBJ2-1 TRBV27 NA NA TGTGCCAGCAGTTTCCGGGGGAGCCAGTTCTTC CASSFRGSQFF
TRBJ1-4 TRBV7-9 NA NA TGTGCCAGCAGCTTAGTAAAAACAACTAATGAAAAACTGTTTTTT CASSLVKTTNEKLFF
TRBJ2-3 TRBV6-4 NA NA TGTGCCAGCAGTGGACAGGAGAAGGATACGCAGTATTTT CASSGQEKDTQYF
TRBJ1-2 TRBV6-6 NA NA TGTGCCAGCACCAACAGGGAACAGGGCTACACCTTC CASTNREQGYTF
TRBJ2-7 TRBV25-1 NA few TGTGCCAGCAGTCGGTCAATCGAGCAGTACTTC CASSRSIEQYF
TRBJ1-6 TRBV5-1 NA NA TGCGCCAGCAGCTTCTACAGTGATAATTCACCCCTCCACTTT CASSFYSDNSPLHF
TRBJ2-3 TRBV5-1 TRBD2 NA TGCGCCAGCAGCTTACAAGCGGGGGTTAGAGATACGCAGTATTTT CASSLQAGVRDTQYF
TRBJ1-3 TRBV9 NA NA TGTGCCAGCAGCGCCTCAGGGGCCTACTCTGGAAACACCATATATTTT CASSASGAYSGNTIYF
TRBJ1-2 TRBV4-2 NA NA TGTGCCAGCAGCCAAGATAACACGGACTTCGCCTATGGCTACACCTTC CASSQDNTDFAYGYTF
TRBJ1-3 TRBV15 NA NA TGTGCCACCAGCAGAGATCGGGAGCAACGAAACACCATATATTTT CATSRDREQRNTIYF
TRBJ2-7 TRBV19 NA once TGTGCCAGTAGTAACCGGGATTCCGAGCAGTACTTC CASSNRDSEQYF